Reported below is one T cell receptor beta chain. Its antigen is currently unknown. The sample is drawn from a study of T cell responses to AZD1222 COVID-19 vaccine. Clones were read by immunoSEQ multiplex PCR, and TCRdb kept only the in-frame ones, dropping some. The sample lists roughly 130,000 clones, 70% to 90% occurring once. Per the germline V gene, CDR1 is KGHSH and CDR2 is LQKENI. V lost 0 bases to trimming and J lost 7 bases; unmatched junction nucleotides: 3. This CDR3 contains 14 residues. Findings and caveats of the study: Reports indicate that nearly half of spike-specific TCRs are directed at unmutated variant regions. Two doses of AZD1222 preceded a rise in Spike-specific TCR breadth and depth. Clonal diversity was possibly underestimated, and white British individuals and females predominated among donors. Only a handful of AZD1222 recipients, more than five in all, had baseline seropositivity.

This clonotype was sampled from an adult in good health. J is TRBJ1-2 and V is TRBV18; 9 bases fit TRBD1. This material consisted of peripheral blood, taken on day 0 of AZD1222 vaccination. The CDR3, as DNA: TGTGCCAGCTCACCACCGGGACAGGGTCTTGGCTACACCTTC. It specifies CASSPPGQGLGYTF.